These T cell receptor beta chains were read from a single sample in a study of CD8+CD57+ T cells in acquired aplastic anemia. MiXCR, applied by TCRdb to the reads, yields one record per CDR3 protein. The data contain about 210,000 distinct CDR3 sequences, 61% of them seen just once; the ten biggest clones take up 25% to 30%. Sequencing was carried out using sorted CD4+, CD8+, or CD8+CD57+ T cells (not recorded which) from PBMCs. These receptors came from a human donor in good health. The CDR3 runs from the conserved cysteine through the conserved F or W. D genes are given only for firm matches. Clone size is given for some rows only: seen once, a few or many times, or a class if the clone is expanded.

>TRBV12-3/TRBV12-4|once|TRBJ1-1|-
CASRPSQNTEAFF
TGTGCCAGCAGACCCTCACAGAACACTGAAGCTTTCTTT
>TRBV7-3|-|TRBJ2-3|-
CASSLSRTDTQYF
TGTGCCAGCAGCTTGTCGCGGACAGATACGCAGTATTTT
>TRBV4-1|many|TRBJ2-3|TRBD1
CASSQDSGDRADTQYF
TGCGCCAGCAGCCAAGATTCAGGGGACAGGGCAGATACGCAGTATTTT
>TRBV4-1|few|TRBJ1-1|-
CASSQAHGNTEAFF
TGCGCCAGCAGCCAAGCTCACGGGAACACTGAAGCTTTCTTT
>TRBV24-1|-|TRBJ2-5|-
CATSDGSDETQYF
TGTGCCACCAGTGACGGGAGTGACGAGACCCAGTACTTC
>TRBV4-1|-|TRBJ2-3|TRBD1
CASSQTGVGTDAQYF
TGTGCCAGCAGCCAAACAGGGGTGGGCACAGATGCGCAGTATTTT
>TRBV19|-|TRBJ1-5|TRBD1
CASSQQGGNQPQHF
TGTGCCAGTAGTCAACAGGGGGGCAATCAGCCCCAGCATTTT
>TRBV7-3|-|TRBJ1-1|-
CASSHRVVLNTEAFF
TGTGCCAGCAGCCACAGGGTGGTCCTGAACACTGAAGCTTTCTTT
>TRBV9|few|TRBJ1-2|-
CASSGLRDSPYGYTF
TGTGCCAGCAGCGGACTTCGGGACTCGCCATATGGCTACACCTTC
>TRBV6-5|-|TRBJ2-5|TRBD2
CASSGSGISF
TGTGCCAGCAGTGGCAGCGGGATTTCATTC
>TRBV12-3/TRBV12-4|-|TRBJ2-7|-
CASTTGKVGYEQYF
TGTGCCAGCACTACAGGGAAGGTCGGCTACGAGCAGTACTTC
>TRBV9|-|TRBJ2-7|-
CASSVGSLYEQYF
TGTGCCAGCAGCGTAGGGTCCCTCTACGAGCAGTACTTC
>TRBV6-1|many|TRBJ1-1|-
CASNNVMNTEAFF
TGTGCCAGCAACAATGTTATGAACACTGAAGCTTTCTTT
>TRBV20-1|-|TRBJ1-2|-
CSARAPGRSYGYTF
TGCAGTGCTCGAGCACCGGGACGGAGCTATGGCTACACCTTC
>TRBV5-6|-|TRBJ2-2|-
CASSYGAGKTGELFF
TGTGCCAGCAGCTACGGAGCAGGAAAGACCGGGGAGCTGTTTTTT
>TRBV9|many|TRBJ1-2|-
CASSVVAGDYGYTF
TGTGCCAGCAGCGTAGTGGCAGGCGACTATGGCTACACCTTC
>TRBV20-1|-|TRBJ2-5|-
CSASRGEETQYF
TGCAGTGCTAGCCGAGGAGAAGAGACCCAGTACTTC
>TRBV20-1|-|TRBJ2-7|TRBD1
CSAPTRDSPYEQYF
TGCAGTGCTCCCACCCGGGACAGTCCCTACGAGCAGTACTTC
>TRBV19|-|TRBJ2-1|-
CASRSSGYNEQFF
TGTGCCAGTAGATCCTCGGGCTACAATGAGCAGTTCTTC
>TRBV24-1|-|TRBJ2-3|-
CAISESGTPTDTQYF
TGTGCCATCAGTGAGTCGGGGACTCCCACAGATACGCAGTATTTT
>TRBV20-1|-|TRBJ2-7|-
CSPGSTYEQYF
TGCAGTCCAGGGAGCACCTACGAGCAGTACTTC
>TRBV10-2|few|TRBJ1-2|TRBD1
CASGTGTGSVYGYTF
TGCGCCAGCGGGACCGGGACAGGGTCTGTCTATGGCTACACCTTC
>TRBV9|-|TRBJ2-7|TRBD2
CASSTLAAGNEQYF
TGTGCCAGCAGCACTCTAGCGGCTGGGAACGAGCAGTACTTC
>TRBV6-5|many|TRBJ2-1|TRBD2
CASTKGLAGVDNEQFF
TGTGCCAGCACAAAGGGACTAGCGGGAGTAGACAATGAGCAGTTCTTC
>TRBV27|-|TRBJ1-2|TRBD1
CASSSQGQGHYGYTF
TGTGCCAGCAGTTCTCAGGGACAGGGCCACTATGGCTACACCTTC
>TRBV7-9|-|TRBJ2-7|-
CASSLVADEQYF
TGTGCCAGCAGCTTAGTGGCGGACGAGCAGTACTTC
>TRBV20-1|-|TRBJ2-2|TRBD2
CSARVGGGRTGELFF
TGCAGTGCTAGAGTTGGCGGGGGGCGGACCGGGGAGCTGTTTTTT
>TRBV5-4|-|TRBJ1-6|-
CASSSRDSFNSPLHF
TGTGCCAGCAGCAGCAGGGATTCTTTCAATTCACCCCTCCACTTT
>TRBV5-5|many|TRBJ2-1|-
CASSGWDTNEQFF
TGTGCCAGCAGCGGATGGGACACCAATGAGCAGTTCTTC
>TRBV10-2|many|TRBJ2-7|-
CASTEPGASSYEQYF
TGCGCCAGCACGGAGCCCGGGGCCAGCTCCTACGAGCAGTACTTC
>TRBV11-2|many|TRBJ2-3|-
CASSLDRRPPTDTQYF
TGTGCCAGCAGCTTAGATCGACGTCCTCCCACAGATACGCAGTATTTT
>TRBV2|-|TRBJ2-2|-
CASSAPDTVGELLF
TGTGCCAGCAGTGCCCCGGACACCGTTGGGGAGCTGCTTTTC
>TRBV29-1|-|TRBJ2-1|TRBD2
CSVDPAGGPGYNEQFF
TGCAGCGTTGACCCGGCGGGAGGTCCGGGCTACAATGAGCAGTTCTTC
>TRBV7-7|-|TRBJ1-2|-
CASSRSIWGYTF
TGTGCTAGCAGCCGATCAATCTGGGGCTACACCTTC
>TRBV19|-|TRBJ2-2|TRBD2
CASNPLAGVTGELFF
TGTGCCAGTAACCCGTTAGCGGGAGTGACCGGGGAGCTGTTTTTT
>TRBV14|many|TRBJ2-7|-
CASSQDLRQGEQYF
TGTGCCAGCAGCCAAGATTTGAGGCAGGGCGAGCAGTACTTC
>TRBV15|-|TRBJ2-3|TRBD2
CATSGLAGMDTQYF
TGTGCCACCAGCGGACTAGCGGGTATGGATACGCAGTATTTT
>TRBV11-2|-|TRBJ1-1|-
CASSLIGADTEAFF
TGCGCCAGCAGCTTGATTGGGGCCGACACTGAAGCTTTCTTT
>TRBV6-5|-|TRBJ1-1|-
CASSPTGPSGTEAFF
TGTGCCAGCAGTCCAACAGGGCCCTCGGGCACTGAAGCTTTCTTT
>TRBV24-1|few|TRBJ2-3|-
CATPKDTQYF
TGTGCCACCCCCAAAGATACGCAGTATTTT
>TRBV7-2|-|TRBJ2-7|-
CASSLARGHEQYF
TGTGCCAGCAGCTTAGCTAGGGGCCACGAGCAGTACTTC
>TRBV19|many|TRBJ1-1|-
CASRDQRGPEAFF
TGTGCCAGCCGCGACCAAAGAGGTCCTGAAGCTTTCTTT
>TRBV27|many|TRBJ1-2|TRBD1
CASRLTGNYGYTF
TGTGCCAGCAGACTGACAGGGAACTATGGCTACACCTTC
>TRBV7-2|-|TRBJ1-2|-
CASSPSHNSLYGYTF
TGTGCCAGCAGCCCCTCCCATAACAGTCTCTATGGCTACACCTTC
>TRBV9|many|TRBJ2-5|TRBD1
CASSVAGTGKETQYF
TGTGCCAGCAGCGTAGCTGGGACAGGGAAAGAGACCCAGTACTTC
>TRBV19|-|TRBJ1-1|-
CASSPGQRTFF
TGTGCCAGTAGCCCCGGACAGCGGACTTTCTTT
>TRBV7-9|-|TRBJ1-1|TRBD1
CASSPGDRANTEAFF
TGTGCCAGCAGCCCCGGGGACAGGGCGAACACTGAAGCTTTCTTT
>TRBV2|-|TRBJ1-5|-
CASSEFNSNQPQHF
TGTGCCAGCAGTGAGTTTAATAGCAATCAGCCCCAGCATTTT
>TRBV20-1|-|TRBJ1-6|TRBD1
CSARERDSPTPLHF
TGCAGTGCTAGAGAGAGGGACAGCCCGACCCCCCTCCACTTT
>TRBV7-9|many|TRBJ2-1|TRBD2
CASIATGTSGGPGSYNEQFF
TGTGCCAGTATAGCCACCGGGACTAGCGGGGGGCCAGGCTCCTACAATGAGCAGTTCTTC
>TRBV7-9|-|TRBJ1-1|-
CASSLADVGWSDTEAFF
TGTGCCAGCAGCTTAGCGGATGTGGGCTGGTCGGACACTGAAGCTTTCTTT
>TRBV7-9|many|TRBJ2-3|-
CASSRDQTTDTQYF
TGTGCCAGCAGCCGGGACCAGACCACAGATACGCAGTATTTT
>TRBV20-1|few|TRBJ2-3|-
CSAGEDTQYF
TGCAGTGCTGGGGAGGATACGCAGTATTTT
>TRBV12-5|many|TRBJ1-5|-
CASGLGPQHF
TGTGCTAGTGGCCTGGGGCCCCAGCATTTT
>TRBV7-2|-|TRBJ2-6|-
CVSSLVGTYSGANVLTF
TGTGTCAGCAGCTTAGTCGGGACATACTCTGGGGCCAACGTCCTGACTTTC
>TRBV27|many|TRBJ2-7|-
CASSLRDLGYEQYF
TGTGCCAGCAGTTTACGGGATTTAGGCTACGAGCAGTACTTC
>TRBV27|many|TRBJ1-5|-
CATMGGGSNQPQHF
TGTGCCACAATGGGGGGTGGAAGCAATCAGCCCCAGCATTTT
>TRBV12-3/TRBV12-4|-|TRBJ1-5|-
CASSLLLGQGPHQPQHF
TGTGCCAGCAGTTTACTCCTGGGGCAGGGGCCCCATCAGCCCCAGCATTTT
>TRBV29-1|-|TRBJ1-1|TRBD1
CSVGGVGTEDLGTEAFF
TGCAGCGTTGGCGGGGTAGGGACAGAAGACTTGGGAACTGAAGCTTTCTTT